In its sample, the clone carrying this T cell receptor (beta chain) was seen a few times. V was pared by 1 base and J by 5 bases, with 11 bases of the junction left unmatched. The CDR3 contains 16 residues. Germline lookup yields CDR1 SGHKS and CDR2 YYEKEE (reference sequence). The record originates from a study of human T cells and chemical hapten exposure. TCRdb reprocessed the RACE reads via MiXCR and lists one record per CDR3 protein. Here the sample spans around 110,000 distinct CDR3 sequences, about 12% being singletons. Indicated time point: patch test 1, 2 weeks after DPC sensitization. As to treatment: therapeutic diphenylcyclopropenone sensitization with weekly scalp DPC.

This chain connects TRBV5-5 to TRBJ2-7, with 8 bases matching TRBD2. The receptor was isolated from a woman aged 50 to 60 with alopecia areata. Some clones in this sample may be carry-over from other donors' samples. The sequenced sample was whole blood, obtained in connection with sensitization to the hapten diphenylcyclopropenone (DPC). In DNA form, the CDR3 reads TGTGCCAGCAGCTTGCGGAGCGGGGGTTCGTCGGACGAGCAGTACTTC. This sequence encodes CASSLRSGGSSDEQYF.